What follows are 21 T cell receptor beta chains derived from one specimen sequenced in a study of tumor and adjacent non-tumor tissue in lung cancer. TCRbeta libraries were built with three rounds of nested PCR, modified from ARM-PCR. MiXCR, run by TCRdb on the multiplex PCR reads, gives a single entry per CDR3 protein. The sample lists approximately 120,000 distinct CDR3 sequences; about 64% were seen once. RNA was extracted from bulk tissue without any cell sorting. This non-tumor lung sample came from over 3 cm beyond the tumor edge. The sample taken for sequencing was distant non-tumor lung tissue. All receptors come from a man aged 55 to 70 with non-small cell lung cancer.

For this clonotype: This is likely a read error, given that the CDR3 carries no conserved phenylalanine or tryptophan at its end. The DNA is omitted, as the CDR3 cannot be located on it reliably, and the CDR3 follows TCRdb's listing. The CDR3 here is CSAGDGSNQPQRL. The V and J genes are TRBV20-1 and TRBJ1-5; no DNA check was done on the table's D call, TRBD1. The CDR3 spans 13 residues, counting both ends. Germline CDR1 and CDR2: DFQATT and SNEGSKA (reference sequence).

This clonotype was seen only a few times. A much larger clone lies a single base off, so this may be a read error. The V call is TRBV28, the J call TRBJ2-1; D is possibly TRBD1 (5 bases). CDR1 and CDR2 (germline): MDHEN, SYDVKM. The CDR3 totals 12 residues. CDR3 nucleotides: TGTGAAGGGGCGCTGGGGTACAATGAGCGGTTCTTC. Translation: CEGALGYNERFF.

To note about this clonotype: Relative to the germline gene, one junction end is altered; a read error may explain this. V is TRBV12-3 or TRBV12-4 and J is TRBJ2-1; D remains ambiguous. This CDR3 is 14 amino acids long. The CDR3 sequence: CACKSPTDYNEQFF. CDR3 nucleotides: TGCGCCTGCAAATCACCGACGGACTACAATGAGCAGTTCTTC.

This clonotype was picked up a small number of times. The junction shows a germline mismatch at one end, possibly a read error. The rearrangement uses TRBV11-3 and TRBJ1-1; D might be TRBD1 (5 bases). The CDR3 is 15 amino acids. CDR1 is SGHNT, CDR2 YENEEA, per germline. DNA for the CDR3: TGTGTCAGCAGCTTAGAGGGGACGGTGAACACTGAAGCTTTCTTT. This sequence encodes CVSSLEGTVNTEAFF.

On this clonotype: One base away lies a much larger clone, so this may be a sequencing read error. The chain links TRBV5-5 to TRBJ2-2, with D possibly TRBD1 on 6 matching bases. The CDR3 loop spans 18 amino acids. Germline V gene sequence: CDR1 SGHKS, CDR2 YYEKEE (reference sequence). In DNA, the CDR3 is TGTGTCAGCAGCTCTGCTTGGTCCAGGGGAGTTGACACCGGGGAGCTGTTTTTT. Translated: CVSSSAWSRGVDTGELFF.

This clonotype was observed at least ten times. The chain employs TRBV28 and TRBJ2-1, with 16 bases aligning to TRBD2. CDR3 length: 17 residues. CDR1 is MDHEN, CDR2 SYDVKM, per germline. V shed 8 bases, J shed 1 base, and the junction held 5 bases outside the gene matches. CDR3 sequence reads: CASLGGLAGGSYNEQFF. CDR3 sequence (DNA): TGTGCCAGCTTGGGGGGACTAGCGGGAGGGTCCTACAATGAGCAGTTCTTC.

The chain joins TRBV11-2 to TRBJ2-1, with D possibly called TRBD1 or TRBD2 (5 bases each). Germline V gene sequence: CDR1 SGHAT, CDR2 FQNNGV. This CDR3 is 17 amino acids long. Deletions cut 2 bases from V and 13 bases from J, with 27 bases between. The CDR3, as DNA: TGTGCCAGCAGCTTAATGGGGGAACTGCCTTGCCGAGGGGAACAGTTCTTC. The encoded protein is CASSLMGELPCRGEQFF.

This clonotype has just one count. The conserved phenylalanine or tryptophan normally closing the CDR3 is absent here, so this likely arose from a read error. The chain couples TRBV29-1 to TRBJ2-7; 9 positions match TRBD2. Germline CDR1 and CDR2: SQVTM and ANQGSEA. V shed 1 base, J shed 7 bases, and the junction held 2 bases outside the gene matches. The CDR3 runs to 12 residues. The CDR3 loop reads CSVEGGGGEQYI. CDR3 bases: TGCAGCGTTGAAGGCGGGGGGGGTGAGCAGTACATC.

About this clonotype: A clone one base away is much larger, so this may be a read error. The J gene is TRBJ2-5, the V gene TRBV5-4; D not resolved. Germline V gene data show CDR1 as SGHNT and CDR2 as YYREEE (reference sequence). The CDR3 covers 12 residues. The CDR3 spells CAGSAQVGTQYF. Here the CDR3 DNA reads TGTGCCGGCAGCGCCCAGGTGGGGACCCAGTACTTC.

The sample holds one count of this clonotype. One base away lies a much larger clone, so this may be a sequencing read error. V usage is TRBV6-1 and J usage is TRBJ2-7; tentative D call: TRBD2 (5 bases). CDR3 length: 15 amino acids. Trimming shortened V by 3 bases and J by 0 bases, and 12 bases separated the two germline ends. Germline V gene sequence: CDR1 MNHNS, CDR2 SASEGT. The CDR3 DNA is TGTGCCAGCAGTGATAGCGTCGCTTCCTCCTACGAGCAGTACTTC. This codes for CASSDSVASSYEQYF.

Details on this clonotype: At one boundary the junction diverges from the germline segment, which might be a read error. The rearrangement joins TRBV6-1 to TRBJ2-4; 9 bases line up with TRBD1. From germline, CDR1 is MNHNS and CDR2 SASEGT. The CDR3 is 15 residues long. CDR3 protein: CVSTIQGAGKNIEYF. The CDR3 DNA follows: TGTGTCAGCACTATACAGGGGGCAGGCAAAAACATTGAGTACTTC.

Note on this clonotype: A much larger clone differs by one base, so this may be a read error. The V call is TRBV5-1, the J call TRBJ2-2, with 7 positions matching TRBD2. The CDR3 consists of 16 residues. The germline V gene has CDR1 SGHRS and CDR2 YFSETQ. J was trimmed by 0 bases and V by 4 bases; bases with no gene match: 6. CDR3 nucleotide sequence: TGCGCCAGCAGCAACGAAGCGGGGACGAACACCGGGGAGCTGTTTTTT. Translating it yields CASSNEAGTNTGELFF.

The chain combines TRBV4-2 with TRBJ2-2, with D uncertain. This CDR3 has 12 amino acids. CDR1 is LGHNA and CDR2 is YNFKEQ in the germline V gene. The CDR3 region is CVNSQGPGELFF. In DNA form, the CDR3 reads TGTGTCAACAGCCAAGGACCCGGGGAGCTGTTTTTT.

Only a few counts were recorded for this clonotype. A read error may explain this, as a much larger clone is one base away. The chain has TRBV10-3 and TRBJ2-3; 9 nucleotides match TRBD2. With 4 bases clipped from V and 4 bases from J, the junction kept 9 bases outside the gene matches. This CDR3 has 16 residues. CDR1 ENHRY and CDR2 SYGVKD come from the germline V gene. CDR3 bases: TGTGCCATCAGTGGAAGCGGGGGGCAGGGCTCAGATACGCAGTATTTT. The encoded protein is CAISGSGGQGSDTQYF.

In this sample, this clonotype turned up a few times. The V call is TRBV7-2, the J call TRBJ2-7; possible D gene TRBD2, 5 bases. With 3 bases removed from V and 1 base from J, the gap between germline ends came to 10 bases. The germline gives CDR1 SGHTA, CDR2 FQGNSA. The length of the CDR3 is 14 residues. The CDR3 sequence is CASSFGGSSYEQYF. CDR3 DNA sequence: TGTGCCAGCAGCTTCGGTGGGAGTTCCTACGAGCAGTACTTC.

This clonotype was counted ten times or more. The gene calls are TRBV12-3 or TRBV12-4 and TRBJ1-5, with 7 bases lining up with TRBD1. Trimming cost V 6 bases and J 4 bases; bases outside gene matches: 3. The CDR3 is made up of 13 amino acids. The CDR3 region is CASRGTVNQPQHF. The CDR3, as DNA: TGTGCCAGCAGGGGGACAGTGAATCAGCCCCAGCATTTT.

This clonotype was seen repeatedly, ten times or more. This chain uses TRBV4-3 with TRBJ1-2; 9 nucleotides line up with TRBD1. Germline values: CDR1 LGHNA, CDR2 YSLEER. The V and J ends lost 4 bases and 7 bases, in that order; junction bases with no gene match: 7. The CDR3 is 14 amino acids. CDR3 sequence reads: CASSLIQGAVGYTF. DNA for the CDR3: TGCGCCAGCAGCCTTATACAGGGGGCTGTTGGCTACACCTTC.

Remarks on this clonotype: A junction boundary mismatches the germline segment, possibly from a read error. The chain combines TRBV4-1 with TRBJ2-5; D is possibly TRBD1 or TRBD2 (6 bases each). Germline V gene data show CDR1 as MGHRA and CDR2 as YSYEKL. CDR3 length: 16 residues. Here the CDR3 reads CASSQEPGSQRGTQCF. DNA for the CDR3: TGCGCCAGCAGCCAAGAACCCGGGAGTCAAAGGGGGACCCAGTGCTTC.

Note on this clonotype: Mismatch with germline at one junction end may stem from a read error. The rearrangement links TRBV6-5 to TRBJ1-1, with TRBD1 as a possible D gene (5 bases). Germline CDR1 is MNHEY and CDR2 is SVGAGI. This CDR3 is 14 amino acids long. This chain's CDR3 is CVSNHRGQNTEAFF. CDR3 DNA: TGTGTCAGCAACCATAGGGGTCAGAATACTGAAGCTTTCTTT.

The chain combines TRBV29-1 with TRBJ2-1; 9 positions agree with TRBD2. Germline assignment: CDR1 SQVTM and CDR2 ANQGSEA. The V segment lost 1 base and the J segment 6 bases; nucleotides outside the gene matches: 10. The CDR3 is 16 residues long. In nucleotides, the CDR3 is TGCAGCGTTGAAGGGATTAGCGGGAGCCGTAGCAATGAGCAGTTCTTC. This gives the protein CSVEGISGSRSNEQFF.

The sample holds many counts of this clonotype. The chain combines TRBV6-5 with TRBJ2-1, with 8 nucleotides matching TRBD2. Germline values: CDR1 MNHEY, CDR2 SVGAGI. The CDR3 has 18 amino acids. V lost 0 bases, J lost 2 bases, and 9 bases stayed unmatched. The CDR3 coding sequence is TGTGCCAGCAGTTACTCGAAGTCGGTAGCGGGGACCTACAATGAGCAGTTCTTC. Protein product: CASSYSKSVAGTYNEQFF.